A single sample gave rise to the 32 T cell receptor beta chains below, sequenced in a study of OX40 agonist ivuxolimab in advanced cancers. Method: immunoSEQ multiplex PCR; TCRdb's copy keeps in-frame clones and lacks some. The table records more than 80,000 clones, approximately 90% of them present only once. The sample consisted of CD4+ or CD8+ T cells sorted from blood, taken in a trial of the OX40 agonist ivuxolimab. Receptors were obtained from an adult with an advanced solid tumor such as melanoma, head and neck, liver or kidney cancer.

The rearrangement joins TRBV6-5 to TRBJ1-3; D unresolved. V gave up 7 bases and J gave up 0 bases, with 7 bases separating them. Germline V gives CDR1 MNHEY, CDR2 SVGAGI. The CDR3 contains 13 residues. The CDR3 spells CASKISSGNTIYF. CDR3 DNA: TGTGCCAGCAAGATCAGCTCTGGAAACACCATATATTTT.

This rearrangement joins TRBV5-1 to TRBJ2-2, with 7 bases that match TRBD1. This CDR3 comprises 13 residues. The V and J ends lost 7 bases and 4 bases, in that order; junction bases with no gene match: 4. CDR1 is SGHRS and CDR2 is YFSETQ in the germline V gene. The CDR3 DNA reads TGCGCCAGCGCGACAGGGACCACCGGGGAGCTGTTTTTT. This gives the protein CASATGTTGELFF. The variable domain in full, completed from reference TRBV5-1 and TRBJ2-2, reads KAGVTQTPRYLIKTRGQQVTLSCSPISGHRSVSWYQQTPGQGLQFLFEYFSETQRNKGNFPGRFSGRQFSNSRSEMNVSTLELGDSALYLCASATGTTGELFFGEGSRLTVL.

V and J are TRBV5-6 and TRBJ1-2, with D unresolved. Trimming left V 5 bases short and J 0 bases short, with 17 bases between. CDR3 length: 16 residues. CDR1 is SGHDT, CDR2 YYEEEE, per germline. The CDR3 region has the DNA TGTGCCAGCAGGCAGAGCCCAACCCAAGCTAACTATGGCTACACCTTC. This codes for CASRQSPTQANYGYTF.

The chain carries TRBV18 and TRBJ2-7; 12 bases are shared with TRBD2. Germline V CDR1 and CDR2: KGHSH, LQKENI. The CDR3 length is 14 residues. After removal of 4 bases from V and 5 bases from J, the junction contained 3 bases not matched to a gene. DNA of the CDR3: TGTGCCAGCTCACAGACTAGCGGGAGCCACGAGCAGTACTTC. This gives the protein CASSQTSGSHEQYF.

The chain has TRBV19 and TRBJ2-2; TRBD1 aligns across 8 bases. Trimming removed 5 bases from V and 0 bases from J; junction bases left unmatched: 2. This CDR3 has 15 amino acids. CDR1 is LNHDA, CDR2 SQIVND, per germline (reference sequence). In DNA form, the CDR3 reads TGTGCCAGTAGTCCGGGACAGGCGAACACCGGGGAGCTGTTTTTT. It codes for CASSPGQANTGELFF.

The V call is TRBV28, the J call TRBJ1-2; TRBD1 matches at 8 bases. The CDR3 spans 15 residues. Germline V lookup: CDR1 MDHEN, CDR2 SYDVKM. V lost 7 bases, J lost 5 bases, and 12 bases stayed unmatched. CDR3 protein: CASMSQGARGYGYTF. Written as DNA, the CDR3 is TGTGCCAGCATGTCGCAGGGGGCAAGGGGGTATGGCTACACCTTC.

The V gene is TRBV7-2, the J gene TRBJ1-5; D not certain. CDR1 and CDR2 (germline): SGHTA, FQGNSA. The CDR3 covers 15 residues. The V and J ends lost 2 bases and 1 base respectively, with 9 bases between them. The CDR3 protein is CASSLSGTSNQPQHF. The CDR3 bases are TGTGCCAGCAGCTTATCGGGTACAAGCAATCAGCCCCAGCATTTT.

V is TRBV29-1 and J is TRBJ2-6; TRBD1 aligns across 7 bases. Germline CDR1 and CDR2: SQVTM and ANQGSEA. The CDR3 covers 16 residues. V shed 0 bases and J 2 bases; nucleotides not matched to a gene: 4. CDR3 DNA sequence: TGCAGCGTTGAAGATAACACAGGGGCTGGGGCCAACGTCCTGACTTTC. The encoded protein is CSVEDNTGAGANVLTF.

The gene calls are TRBV11-3 and TRBJ1-2; D might be TRBD1 (6 bases). CDR3 length equals 15 residues. Trimming removed 3 bases from V and 3 bases from J, with 14 bases in between. CDR1 is SGHNT and CDR2 is YENEEA in the germline V gene. CDR3 sequence reads: CASSFQQGGDYGYTF. The CDR3 DNA reads TGTGCCAGCAGCTTCCAACAGGGTGGTGACTATGGCTACACCTTC.

The sample holds a few counts of this clone. The chain carries TRBV30 and TRBJ1-1; D gene unclear. This CDR3 is 16 amino acids long. From germline, CDR1 is GTSNPN and CDR2 SVGIG (reference sequence). Trimming left V 4 bases short and J 1 base short, with 19 bases between. The CDR3 DNA reads TGTGCCTGGACCCCTAGGTCTCCAGCGTCGAACACTGAAGCTTTCTTT. It codes for CAWTPRSPASNTEAFF.

The chain uses TRBV12-2 and TRBJ1-5; the D call of TRBD1 is as the table states it, not checked on the DNA. TRBV12-2 is flagged as a pseudogene. The CDR3 sequence is 15 residues long. The CDR3 nucleotides are TGTGCAAGTCGCTTTGACGGGACAGGGGGTCAGCCCCAGCATTTT. It codes for CASRFDGTGGQPQHF.

The chain uses TRBV7-9 and TRBJ2-1; D might be TRBD1 or TRBD2, each matching 5 bases. The CDR3 contains 15 residues. Germline CDR1 is SEHNR and CDR2 is FQNEAQ (reference sequence). V lost 3 bases and J 2 bases, leaving 11 bases between the germline ends. CDR3 nucleotides: TGTGCCAGCAGCTTGAACGGGGCCCCCTACAATGAGCAGTTCTTC. Amino acid sequence: CASSLNGAPYNEQFF.

The rearrangement links TRBV6-5 to TRBJ2-2; 11 nucleotides agree with TRBD2. The germline gives CDR1 MNHEY, CDR2 SVGAGI. This CDR3 contains 14 residues. With 8 bases clipped from V and 5 bases from J, the junction kept 4 bases outside the gene matches. The CDR3, as DNA: TGTGCCAGCGGACTAGCGGGCGGGACCGGGGAGCTGTTTTTT. Protein: CASGLAGGTGELFF.

This clone was detected only once. The chain links TRBV19 to TRBJ1-1; tentative D call: TRBD1 (5 bases). Germline CDR1 LNHDA, CDR2 SQIVND (reference sequence). CDR3 length equals 18 residues. The V and J ends lost 3 bases and 5 bases respectively, with 25 bases between them. The CDR3, as DNA: TGTGCCAGTAGTATTAAGTTTGGGCCCGGACACATCTCAACTGAAGCTTTCTTT. Its protein is CASSIKFGPGHISTEAFF.

The chain is built from TRBV11-3 and TRBJ2-1, with D perhaps matching TRBD1 (6 bases). The germline CDR1 and CDR2 sequences are SGHNT and YENEEA. Trimming took off 1 base at V and 4 bases at J, with 14 bases between the two ends. This CDR3 has 16 residues. The CDR3 loop is CASSLAAGDRYNEQFF. The CDR3 nucleotides read TGTGCCAGCAGCTTAGCGGCAGGGGATAGGTACAATGAGCAGTTCTTC.

This chain connects TRBV7-3 to TRBJ2-1; 13 bases line up with TRBD2. CDR3 length: 15 residues. V gave up 5 bases and J gave up 8 bases; unmatched junction bases: 6. Germline CDR1 is SGHTA and CDR2 is FQGTGA. The CDR3 DNA reads TGTGCCAGCAGCCAATGGACTAGCGGGAGCGATGAGCAGTTCTTC. This translates into CASSQWTSGSDEQFF.

The rearrangement links TRBV5-5 to TRBJ1-3, with D unresolved. Germline V gene sequence: CDR1 SGHKS, CDR2 YYEKEE (reference sequence). This CDR3 has 15 amino acids. Trimming removed 3 bases from V and 0 bases from J, with 10 bases in between. The CDR3 DNA reads as TGTGCCAGCAGCTCGACGTACGGCTCTGGAAACACCATATATTTT. Its translation: CASSSTYGSGNTIYF.

The chain recombines TRBV7-6 with TRBJ2-3; TRBD2 matches 11 bases. Germline V gives CDR1 SGHVS, CDR2 FNYEAQ. The J segment lost 3 bases and the V segment lost 4 bases, leaving 6 bases of the junction unmatched. The CDR3 is 16 residues long. CDR3 sequence: CASSSLAGGGTDTQYF. The CDR3 region has the DNA TGTGCCAGCAGCTCCTTAGCGGGAGGGGGGACAGATACGCAGTATTTT.

The chain recombines TRBV27 with TRBJ2-3; 9 positions agree with TRBD2. The trim removed 4 bases at V and 2 bases at J, leaving 7 bases unmatched. The germline V gene has CDR1 MNHEY and CDR2 SMNVEV (reference sequence). The CDR3 contains 16 residues. The CDR3 region is CASSSPASGDTDTQYF. As DNA, the CDR3 is TGTGCCAGCAGTTCTCCAGCTAGCGGGGACACAGATACGCAGTATTTT.

This clone was found a few times. The V and J genes are TRBV5-6 and TRBJ1-1; unclear D gene. The V end was cut by 1 base, the J end by 2 bases, with 9 bases between. The CDR3 spans 14 residues. The V gene's germline CDR1 is SGHDT and CDR2 YYEEEE. In DNA form, the CDR3 reads TGTGCCAGCAGCTTGTACGTAACAAACACTGAAGCTTTCTTT. Translating it yields CASSLYVTNTEAFF.

The rearrangement joins TRBV10-2 to TRBJ2-1; 11 positions agree with TRBD2. Germline CDR1 WSHSY, CDR2 SAAADI. The J segment lost 3 bases and the V segment lost 3 bases, leaving 4 bases of the junction unmatched. The CDR3 is 16 amino acids. The CDR3 DNA reads as TGCGCCAGCAGTGACCTTACTAGCGGGAGCTACAATGAGCAGTTCTTC. This translates into CASSDLTSGSYNEQFF.

J is TRBJ1-1 and V is TRBV18, with D tentatively TRBD1 (5 bases). Trimming cost V 2 bases and J 5 bases, with 15 bases left between them. This CDR3 is built from 15 residues. The germline V gene has CDR1 KGHSH and CDR2 LQKENI. The CDR3 DNA reads as TGTGCCAGCTCACCAGGGGAGGGGATGCTAACTGAAGCTTTCTTT. This translates into CASSPGEGMLTEAFF.

The genes are TRBV6-5 and TRBJ2-7; 7 nucleotides match TRBD2. The CDR3 extends over 15 amino acids. Germline loops: CDR1 MNHEY, CDR2 SVGAGI. V gave up 0 bases and J gave up 4 bases; unmatched junction bases: 6. The CDR3 protein is CASSYSREGGYEQYF. CDR3 nucleotide sequence: TGTGCCAGCAGTTACTCGAGGGAGGGCGGGTACGAGCAGTACTTC.

The chain links TRBV9 to TRBJ2-2; TRBD2 might be the D (5 bases). The CDR3 is 15 amino acids. Trimming removed 0 bases from V and 6 bases from J, with 12 bases in between. Germline V lookup: CDR1 SGDLS, CDR2 YYNGEE. CDR3 amino acids: CASSVVLGGAGELFF. The CDR3 bases are TGTGCCAGCAGCGTAGTACTAGGTGGTGCCGGGGAGCTGTTTTTT. The whole variable domain, filled in from reference TRBV9 and TRBJ2-2, reads DSGVTQTPKHLITATGQRVTLRCSPRSGDLSVYWYQQSLDQGLQFLIQYYNGEERAKGNILERFSAQQFPDLHSELNLSSLELGDSALYFCASSVVLGGAGELFFGEGSRLTVL.

The chain is built from TRBV19 and TRBJ1-1, with 9 positions matching TRBD1. CDR1 and CDR2 from the germline V gene are LNHDA and SQIVND (reference sequence). The CDR3 spans 15 residues. The V and J ends lost 7 bases and 3 bases, in that order; junction bases with no gene match: 9. CDR3 DNA: TGTGCCAGTACCCCTCCGACAGGGGGAGACACTGAAGCTTTCTTT. It codes for CASTPPTGGDTEAFF.

The CDR3 loop is CASSLQGGADEQYF. DNA of the CDR3: TGTGCCAGCAGCTTACAGGGAGGGGCTGACGAGCAGTACTTC. The chain recombines TRBV7-6 with TRBJ2-7, with 7 bases fitting TRBD2. Germline CDR1 is SGHVS and CDR2 is FNYEAQ. The CDR3 has 14 amino acids. V dropped 2 bases and J dropped 5; count of bases not matched to a gene: 6.

The J gene is TRBJ2-5, the V gene TRBV5-1, with TRBD1 matching 10 bases. The trim removed 9 bases at V and 2 bases at J, leaving 4 bases unmatched. The CDR3 loop spans 13 amino acids. Germline CDR1 is SGHRS and CDR2 is YFSETQ. CDR3 amino acids: CATRTGGQETQYF. CDR3 DNA sequence: TGCGCCACTAGGACAGGGGGGCAAGAGACCCAGTACTTC. Combining the CDR3 with reference TRBV5-1 and TRBJ2-5 gives the whole variable domain KAGVTQTPRYLIKTRGQQVTLSCSPISGHRSVSWYQQTPGQGLQFLFEYFSETQRNKGNFPGRFSGRQFSNSRSEMNVSTLELGDSALYLCATRTGGQETQYFGPGTRLLVL.

DNA of the CDR3: TGTGCCAGCAGCTCAGGGGTCGGGGGTGCTGGCTACACCTTC. Amino acid sequence: CASSSGVGGAGYTF. This chain joins TRBV11-3 and TRBJ1-2; a weak D match, TRBD1 (6 bases). The CDR3 is 14 residues long. V lost 4 bases, J lost 7 bases, and 16 bases lay in between. CDR1 and CDR2 from the germline V gene are SGHNT and YENEEA.

The CDR3 sequence is CAWRGGQGLAGGYTF. The CDR3 DNA reads TGTGCCTGGAGGGGAGGACAGGGCCTAGCGGGTGGCTACACCTTC. The V call is TRBV30, the J call TRBJ1-2; 8 positions match TRBD1. CDR3 length: 15 amino acids. Germline V CDR1 and CDR2: GTSNPN, SVGIG (reference sequence). J was trimmed by 7 bases and V by 3 bases; bases with no gene match: 13. Based on the CDR3 plus reference TRBV30 and TRBJ1-2, the full variable domain is SQTIHQWPATLVQPVGSPLSLECTVEGTSNPNLYWYRQAAGRGLQLLFYSVGIGQISSEVPQNLSASRPQDRQFILSSKKLLLSDSGFYLCAWRGGQGLAGGYTFGSGTRLTVV.

This rearrangement joins TRBV19 to TRBJ2-6; D unresolved. The CDR3 length is 13 residues. V gave up 7 bases and J gave up 0 bases, with 4 bases separating them. Germline CDR1 is LNHDA and CDR2 is SQIVND (reference sequence). As DNA, the CDR3 is TGTGCCAGTACTATCTCTGGGGCCAACGTCCTGACTTTC. Amino acid sequence: CASTISGANVLTF.

This chain joins TRBV5-1 and TRBJ2-1; D is perhaps TRBD2 (6 bases). Germline V gene data show CDR1 as SGHRS and CDR2 as YFSETQ. V lost 0 bases and J 4 bases, leaving 14 bases between the germline ends. This CDR3 is 16 amino acids long. CDR3: CASSLEYGSGYNEQFF. The CDR3 region has the DNA TGCGCCAGCAGCTTGGAGTACGGGAGCGGTTACAATGAGCAGTTCTTC.

This sequence joins TRBV9 and TRBJ2-7; TRBD2 is a possible D gene (6 bases). Germline-derived CDR1 and CDR2 are SGDLS and YYNGEE. This CDR3 is built from 13 residues. V lost 7 bases to trimming and J lost 2 bases, with 13 bases between them. CDR3: CASGPEGPYEQYF. In nucleotides, the CDR3 is TGTGCCAGCGGACCGGAGGGTCCCTACGAGCAGTACTTC. The variable domain in full, completed from reference TRBV9 and TRBJ2-7, reads DSGVTQTPKHLITATGQRVTLRCSPRSGDLSVYWYQQSLDQGLQFLIQYYNGEERAKGNILERFSAQQFPDLHSELNLSSLELGDSALYFCASGPEGPYEQYFGPGTRLTVT.